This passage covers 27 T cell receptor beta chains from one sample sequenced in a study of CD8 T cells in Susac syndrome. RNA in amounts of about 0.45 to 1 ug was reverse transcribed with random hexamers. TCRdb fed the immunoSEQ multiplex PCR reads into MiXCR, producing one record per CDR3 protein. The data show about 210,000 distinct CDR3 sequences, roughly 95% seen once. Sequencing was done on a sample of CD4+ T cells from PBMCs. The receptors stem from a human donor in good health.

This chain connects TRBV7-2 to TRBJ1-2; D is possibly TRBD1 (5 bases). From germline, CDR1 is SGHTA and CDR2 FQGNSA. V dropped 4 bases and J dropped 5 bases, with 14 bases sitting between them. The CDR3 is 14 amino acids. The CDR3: CASSSGVGGYGYTF. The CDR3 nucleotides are TGTGCCAGCAGCTCCGGTGTGGGGGGATATGGCTACACCTTC.

The CDR3 spells CSGGEAYEAFF. The CDR3 DNA sequence: TGCAGCGGGGGCGAAGCCTATGAAGCTTTCTTT. The chain is built from TRBV29-1 and TRBJ1-1, with TRBD1 as a possible D gene (5 bases). The CDR3 contains 11 residues. Trimming cost V 7 bases and J 7 bases, with 13 bases left between them. Germline V gene lookup returns CDR1 SQVTM and CDR2 ANQGSEA.

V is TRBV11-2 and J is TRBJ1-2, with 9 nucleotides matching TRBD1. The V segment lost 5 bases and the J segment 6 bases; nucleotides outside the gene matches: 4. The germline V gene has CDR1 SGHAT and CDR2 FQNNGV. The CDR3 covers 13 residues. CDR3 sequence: CASSPDRGDGYTF. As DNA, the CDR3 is TGTGCCAGCAGCCCGGACAGGGGCGATGGCTACACCTTC. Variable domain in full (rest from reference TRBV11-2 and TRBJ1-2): EAGVAQSPRYKIIEKRQSVAFWCNPISGHATLYWYQQILGQGPKLLIQFQNNGVVDDSQLPKDRFSAERLKGVDSTLKIQPAKLEDSAVYLCASSPDRGDGYTFGSGTRLTVV.

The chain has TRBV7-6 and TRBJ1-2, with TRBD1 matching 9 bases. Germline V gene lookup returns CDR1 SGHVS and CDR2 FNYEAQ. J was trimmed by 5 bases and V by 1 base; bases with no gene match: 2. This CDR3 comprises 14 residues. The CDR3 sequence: CASSLEDRGYGYTF. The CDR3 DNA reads TGTGCCAGCAGCTTAGAGGACAGGGGTTATGGCTACACCTTC. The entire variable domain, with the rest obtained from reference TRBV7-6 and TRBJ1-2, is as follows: GAGVSQSPRYKVTKRGQDVALRCDPISGHVSLYWYRQALGQGPEFLTYFNYEAQQDKSGLPNDRFSAERPEGSISTLTIQRTEQRDSAMYRCASSLEDRGYGYTFGSGTRLTVV.

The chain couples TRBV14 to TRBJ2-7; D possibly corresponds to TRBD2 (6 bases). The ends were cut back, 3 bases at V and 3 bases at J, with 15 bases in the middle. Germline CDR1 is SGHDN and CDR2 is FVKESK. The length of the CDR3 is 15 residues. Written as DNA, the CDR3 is TGTGCCAGCAGCCAGAATATTGGGGGGTACTACGAGCAGTACGTC. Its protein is CASSQNIGGYYEQYV.

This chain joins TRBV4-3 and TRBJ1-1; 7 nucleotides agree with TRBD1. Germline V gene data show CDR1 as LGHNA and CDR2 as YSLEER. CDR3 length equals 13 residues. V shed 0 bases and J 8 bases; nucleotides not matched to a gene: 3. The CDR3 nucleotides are TGCGCCAGCAGCCAAGATCTGACAGGGGAAGCTTTCTTT. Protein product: CASSQDLTGEAFF.

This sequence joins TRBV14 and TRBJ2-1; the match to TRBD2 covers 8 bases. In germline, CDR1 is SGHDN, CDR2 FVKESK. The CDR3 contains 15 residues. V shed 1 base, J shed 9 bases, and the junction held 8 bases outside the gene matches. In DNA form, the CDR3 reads TGTGCCAGCAGCCAAGCGGGAGGGATTTTGGGTGAGCAGTTCTTC. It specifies CASSQAGGILGEQFF.

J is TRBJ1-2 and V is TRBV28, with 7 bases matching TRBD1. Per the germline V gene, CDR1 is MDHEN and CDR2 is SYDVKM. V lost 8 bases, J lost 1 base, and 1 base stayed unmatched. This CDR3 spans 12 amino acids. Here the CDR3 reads CASGDSNYGYTF. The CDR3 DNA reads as TGTGCCAGCGGGGACAGTAACTATGGCTACACCTTC.

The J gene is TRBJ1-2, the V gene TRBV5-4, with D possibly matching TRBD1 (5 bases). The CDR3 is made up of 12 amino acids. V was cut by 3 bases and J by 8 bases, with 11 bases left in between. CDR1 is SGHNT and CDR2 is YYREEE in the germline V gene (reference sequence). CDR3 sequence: CASSYRRDGYTF. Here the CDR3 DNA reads TGTGCCAGCAGCTATCGGAGGGACGGCTACACCTTC.

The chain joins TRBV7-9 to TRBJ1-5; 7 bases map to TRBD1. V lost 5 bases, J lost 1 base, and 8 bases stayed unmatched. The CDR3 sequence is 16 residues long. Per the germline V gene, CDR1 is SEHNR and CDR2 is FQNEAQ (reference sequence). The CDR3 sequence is CASSPSTGVSNQPQHF. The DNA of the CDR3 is TGTGCCAGCAGCCCATCAACAGGGGTGAGCAATCAGCCCCAGCATTTT.

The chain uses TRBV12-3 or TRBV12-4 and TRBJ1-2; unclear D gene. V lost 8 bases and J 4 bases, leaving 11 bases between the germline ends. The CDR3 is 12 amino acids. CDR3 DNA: TGTGCCAGCTCGGCGGTTGGCTATGGCTACACCTTC. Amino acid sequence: CASSAVGYGYTF.

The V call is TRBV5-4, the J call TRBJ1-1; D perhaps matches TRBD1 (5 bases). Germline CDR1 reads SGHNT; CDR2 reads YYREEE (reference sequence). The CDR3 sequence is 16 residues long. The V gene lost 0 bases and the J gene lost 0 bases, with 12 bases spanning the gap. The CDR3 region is CASSLAWGSMNTEAFF. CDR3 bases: TGTGCCAGCAGCTTGGCTTGGGGGAGCATGAACACTGAAGCTTTCTTT.

The CDR3 here is CSVVSATNEKLFF. The CDR3 coding sequence is TGCAGCGTTGTATCTGCAACTAATGAAAAACTGTTTTTT. This chain joins TRBV29-1 and TRBJ1-4; D unresolved. The CDR3 is 13 residues long. V was trimmed by 4 bases and J by 0 bases, leaving 6 bases between them. Looked up from germline, CDR1 is SQVTM and CDR2 is ANQGSEA.

CDR3 sequence: CASSGQGMEHEQYF. The CDR3 nucleotides read TGTGCCAGTAGTGGACAGGGGATGGAGCACGAGCAGTACTTC. This chain uses TRBV19 with TRBJ2-7; 9 nucleotides agree with TRBD1. This CDR3 has 14 amino acids. CDR1 and CDR2 from the germline V gene are LNHDA and SQIVND (reference sequence). After removal of 5 bases from V and 5 bases from J, the junction contained 7 bases not matched to a gene.

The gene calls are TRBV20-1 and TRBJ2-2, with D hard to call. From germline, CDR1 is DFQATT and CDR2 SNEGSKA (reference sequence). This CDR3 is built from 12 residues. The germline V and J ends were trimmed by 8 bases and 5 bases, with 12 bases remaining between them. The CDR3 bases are TGCAGTTGGTCAACAGTTACCGGGGAGCTGTTTTTT. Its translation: CSWSTVTGELFF.

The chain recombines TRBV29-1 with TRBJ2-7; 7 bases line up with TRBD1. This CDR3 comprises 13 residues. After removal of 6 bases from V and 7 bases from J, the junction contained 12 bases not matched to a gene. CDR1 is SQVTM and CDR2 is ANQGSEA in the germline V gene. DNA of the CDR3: TGCAGCGTGGGACAGCGAGGAGGAATAGAGCAGTACTTC. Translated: CSVGQRGGIEQYF.

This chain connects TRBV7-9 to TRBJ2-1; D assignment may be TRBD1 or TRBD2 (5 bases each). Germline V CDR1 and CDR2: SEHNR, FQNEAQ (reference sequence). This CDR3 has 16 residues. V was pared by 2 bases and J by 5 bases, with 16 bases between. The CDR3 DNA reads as TGTGCCAGCAGCTTAAGATCCGGGGCTAACGACAATGAGCAGTTCTTC. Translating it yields CASSLRSGANDNEQFF.

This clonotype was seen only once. CDR3 nucleotide sequence: TGTGCCAGCAGCTTAACTCGGGAGGGCGCCACCGGGGAGCTGTTTTTT. This sequence encodes CASSLTREGATGELFF. The chain links TRBV11-1 to TRBJ2-2; TRBD2 matches at 8 bases. The length of the CDR3 is 16 residues. The V segment lost 2 bases and the J segment 4 bases; nucleotides outside the gene matches: 6. CDR1 SGHAT and CDR2 FQDESV come from the germline V gene (reference sequence).

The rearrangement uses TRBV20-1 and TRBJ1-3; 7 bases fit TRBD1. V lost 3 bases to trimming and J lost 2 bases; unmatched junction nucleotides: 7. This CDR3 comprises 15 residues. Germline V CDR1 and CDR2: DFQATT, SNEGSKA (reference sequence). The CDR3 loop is CSASDDGTAGNTIYF. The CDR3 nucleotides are TGCAGTGCTAGTGATGATGGGACAGCTGGAAACACCATATATTTT.

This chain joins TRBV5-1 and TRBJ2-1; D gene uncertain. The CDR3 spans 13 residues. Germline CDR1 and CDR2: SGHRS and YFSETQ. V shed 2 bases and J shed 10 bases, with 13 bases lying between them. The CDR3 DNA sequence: TGCGCCAGCAGCTTCGGTCCTCCGGCCGAGCAGTTCTTC. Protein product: CASSFGPPAEQFF.

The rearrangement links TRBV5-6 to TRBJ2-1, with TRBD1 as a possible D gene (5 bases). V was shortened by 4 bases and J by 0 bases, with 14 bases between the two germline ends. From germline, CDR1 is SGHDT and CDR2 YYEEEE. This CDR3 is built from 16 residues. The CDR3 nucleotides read TGTGCCAGCAGCCTGAGACAGCTGAGCTCCTACAATGAGCAGTTCTTC. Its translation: CASSLRQLSSYNEQFF.

The CDR3 DNA reads as TGTGCCAGCAGCCCAATTCAAGAGCAGTACTTC. Protein: CASSPIQEQYF. The rearrangement joins TRBV7-9 to TRBJ2-7, with D hard to call. The CDR3 spans 11 residues. Germline loops: CDR1 SEHNR, CDR2 FQNEAQ (reference sequence). V dropped 5 bases and J dropped 7 bases, with 9 bases sitting between them.

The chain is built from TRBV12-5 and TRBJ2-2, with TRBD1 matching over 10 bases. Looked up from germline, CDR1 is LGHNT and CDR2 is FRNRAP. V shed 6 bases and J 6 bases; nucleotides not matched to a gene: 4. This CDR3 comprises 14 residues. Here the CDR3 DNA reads TGTGCTAGTGGGCCCGGGACAGGGGCCGGGGAGCTGTTTTTT. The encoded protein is CASGPGTGAGELFF.

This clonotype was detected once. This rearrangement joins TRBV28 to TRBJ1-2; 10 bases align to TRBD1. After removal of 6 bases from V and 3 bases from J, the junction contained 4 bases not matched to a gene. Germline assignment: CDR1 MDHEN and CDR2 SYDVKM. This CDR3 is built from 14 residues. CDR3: CASSDGTGDYGYTF. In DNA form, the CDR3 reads TGTGCCAGCAGCGATGGGACAGGGGACTATGGCTACACCTTC.

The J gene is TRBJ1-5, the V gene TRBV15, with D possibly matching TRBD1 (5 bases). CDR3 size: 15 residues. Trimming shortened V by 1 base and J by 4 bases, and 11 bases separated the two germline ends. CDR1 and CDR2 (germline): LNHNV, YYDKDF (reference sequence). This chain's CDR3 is CATSRAAGGNQPQHF. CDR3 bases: TGTGCCACCAGCAGAGCGGCGGGGGGAAATCAGCCCCAGCATTTT. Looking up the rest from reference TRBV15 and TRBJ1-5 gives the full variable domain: DAMVIQNPRYQVTQFGKPVTLSCSQTLNHNVMYWYQQKSSQAPKLLFHYYDKDFNNEADTPDNFQSRRPNTSFCFLDIRSPGLGDTAMYLCATSRAAGGNQPQHFGDGTRLSIL.

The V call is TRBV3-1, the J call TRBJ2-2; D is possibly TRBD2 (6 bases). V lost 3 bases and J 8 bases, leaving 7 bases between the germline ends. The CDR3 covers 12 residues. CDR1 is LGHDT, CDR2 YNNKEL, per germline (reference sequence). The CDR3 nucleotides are TGTGCCAGCAGCCAGGGGGGAGGGGAGCTGTTTTTT. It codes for CASSQGGGELFF. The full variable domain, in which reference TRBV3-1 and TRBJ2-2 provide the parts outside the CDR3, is DTAVSQTPKYLVTQMGNDKSIKCEQNLGHDTMYWYKQDSKKFLKIMFSYNNKELIINETVPNRFSPKSPDKAHLNLHINSLELGDSAVYFCASSQGGGELFFGEGSRLTVL.

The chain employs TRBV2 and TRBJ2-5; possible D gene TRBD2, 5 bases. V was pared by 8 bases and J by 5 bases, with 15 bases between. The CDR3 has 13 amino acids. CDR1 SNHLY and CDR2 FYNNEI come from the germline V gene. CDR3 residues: CASREGLMETQYF. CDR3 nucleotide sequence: TGTGCCAGCCGAGAGGGCCTTATGGAGACCCAGTACTTC.